A single sample gave rise to the 32 T cell receptor beta chains below, sequenced in a study of blood T cell repertoires in COVID-19. TCRdb's copy holds only in-frame clones and misses some; the assay was immunoSEQ multiplex PCR. The profile shows roughly 100,000 clones, 80% to 90% of them singletons. Specimen: peripheral blood. Receptors were obtained from a human donor in a cohort sampled during active COVID-19.

The V call is TRBV6-2 or TRBV6-3, the J call TRBJ2-1, with 9 bases matching TRBD2. Germline trimming cut 2 bases from V and 8 bases from J; bases unmatched to any gene: 13. Germline CDR1 is MNHEY and CDR2 is SVGEGT. The CDR3 contains 17 residues. The DNA for the CDR3 is TGTGCCAGCAGTTACAGGGGGATTAGCGGGGGCCTTTATGAGCAGTTCTTC. As protein: CASSYRGISGGLYEQFF.

This clone was recorded once. J is TRBJ2-7 and V is TRBV4-1; D call uncertain. From germline, CDR1 is MGHRA and CDR2 YSYEKL. Trimming left V 1 base short and J 4 bases short, with 14 bases between. The CDR3 contains 15 residues. The CDR3 coding sequence is TGCGCCAGCAGCCAAGGGCAGGTGGCTTTTTACGAGCAGTACTTC. Its protein is CASSQGQVAFYEQYF.

This clone was counted once. The CDR3 is CASSGRQGQPQHF. The CDR3 nucleotides read TGTGCCAGCAGCGGGCGACAGGGACAGCCCCAGCATTTT. This chain connects TRBV7-2 to TRBJ1-5; the match to TRBD1 covers 7 bases. The CDR3 covers 13 residues. Germline trimming cut 5 bases from V and 7 bases from J; bases unmatched to any gene: 5. CDR1 SGHTA and CDR2 FQGNSA come from the germline V gene.

The chain has TRBV15 and TRBJ2-7; 10 nucleotides agree with TRBD1. The length of the CDR3 is 16 residues. Germline V gives CDR1 LNHNV, CDR2 YYDKDF (reference sequence). Trimming cost V 0 bases and J 3 bases; bases outside gene matches: 5. CDR3 protein: CATSRDYWDRGYEQYF. CDR3 bases: TGTGCCACCAGCAGAGATTATTGGGACAGGGGCTACGAGCAGTACTTC.

This sequence joins TRBV6-1 and TRBJ1-1, with D uncertain. The V end was cut by 2 bases, the J end by 5 bases, with 9 bases between. The CDR3 length is 13 residues. Germline V gives CDR1 MNHNS, CDR2 SASEGT. CDR3 sequence reads: CASSEMTITEAFF. Written as DNA, the CDR3 is TGTGCCAGCAGTGAAATGACAATTACTGAAGCTTTCTTT.

The chain joins TRBV4-3 to TRBJ1-2; D is perhaps TRBD1 (5 bases). The CDR3 has 14 amino acids. Trimming cost V 0 bases and J 0 bases, with 5 bases left between them. The germline CDR1 and CDR2 sequences are LGHNA and YSLEER. CDR3 bases: TGCGCCAGCAGCCAAGACAGGGCTAACTATGGCTACACCTTC. It codes for CASSQDRANYGYTF.

The V call is TRBV4-3, the J call TRBJ2-2; 10 bases match TRBD2. V lost 4 bases and J lost 6; bases outside the gene matches: 14. The length of the CDR3 is 18 residues. Germline CDR1 LGHNA, CDR2 YSLEER. The CDR3 DNA reads TGCGCCAGCAGCCCTGGGGGGGCTAGCGGGAGAGGGGCCGGGGAGCTGTTTTTT. It specifies CASSPGGASGRGAGELFF.

The genes are TRBV11-2 and TRBJ2-5; D is unresolved. V was clipped by 0 bases and J by 3 bases, with 8 bases between them. Germline V gene data show CDR1 as SGHAT and CDR2 as FQNNGV. The CDR3 length is 14 residues. Here the CDR3 reads CASSLDGPEETQYF. CDR3 sequence (DNA): TGTGCCAGCAGCTTAGATGGCCCCGAAGAGACCCAGTACTTC.

The chain joins TRBV19 to TRBJ1-5; D not certain. The CDR3 extends over 13 amino acids. Germline assignment: CDR1 LNHDA and CDR2 SQIVND (reference sequence). The V and J ends lost 6 bases and 0 bases respectively, with 6 bases between them. The CDR3 nucleotides read TGTGCCAGTAGCCCTTATAGCAATCAGCCCCAGCATTTT. It is translated as CASSPYSNQPQHF.

J is TRBJ2-2 and V is TRBV7-2; weak D call: TRBD2 (6 bases). Germline lookup yields CDR1 SGHTA and CDR2 FQGNSA. The CDR3 covers 16 residues. Trimming pared 4 bases from V and 3 bases from J, leaving 15 bases between. The CDR3 is CASSWPRDFHTGELFF. The CDR3 DNA reads TGTGCCAGCAGCTGGCCCCGGGACTTCCACACCGGGGAGCTGTTTTTT. Drawing the rest from reference TRBV7-2 and TRBJ2-2, the complete variable domain is GAGVSQSPSNKVTEKGKDVELRCDPISGHTALYWYRQSLGQGLEFLIYFQGNSAPDKSGLPSDRFSAERTGGSVSTLTIQRTQQEDSAVYLCASSWPRDFHTGELFFGEGSRLTVL.

This clone has only one observation. The chain recombines TRBV19 with TRBJ2-3; D possibly corresponds to TRBD1 (7 bases). The V gene's germline CDR1 is LNHDA and CDR2 SQIVND (reference sequence). The CDR3 spans 15 residues. V lost 3 bases and J 4 bases, leaving 14 bases between the germline ends. For the CDR3, the DNA is TGTGCCAGTAGTATCCCAGGGGGGCTGGCAGATACGCAGTATTTT. The encoded protein is CASSIPGGLADTQYF.

CDR3 protein: CASSETGTSSYNSPLHF. For the CDR3, the DNA is TGTGCCAGCAGTGAGACAGGGACGAGCTCCTATAATTCACCCCTCCACTTT. The chain employs TRBV28 and TRBJ1-6, with TRBD1 identical over 7 bases. The CDR3 is made up of 17 amino acids. Losses at the gene ends were 5 bases for V and 0 bases for J; bases not matched to a gene: 7. Germline V gene data show CDR1 as MDHEN and CDR2 as SYDVKM.

This clone was seen a single time. V and J are TRBV20-1 and TRBJ1-2; 7 bases are shared with TRBD1. Germline CDR1 reads DFQATT; CDR2 reads SNEGSKA (reference sequence). The CDR3 length is 11 residues. J lost 5 bases, V lost 5 bases, and 2 bases had no gene match. The CDR3 region has the DNA TGCAGTGCTTGGGGACAGTATGGCTACACCTTC. Protein product: CSAWGQYGYTF.

This CDR3 reads CASSLPGLAGANTGELFF. As DNA, the CDR3 is TGTGCCAGCAGCTTACCGGGACTAGCGGGAGCGAACACCGGGGAGCTGTTTTTT. V usage is TRBV7-9 and J usage is TRBJ2-2; 14 nucleotides match TRBD2. The germline gives CDR1 SEHNR, CDR2 FQNEAQ (reference sequence). CDR3 length equals 18 residues. V shed 2 bases, J shed 0 bases, and the junction held 2 bases outside the gene matches.

The chain carries TRBV7-2 and TRBJ2-3, with no clear D. V was cut by 1 base and J by 2 bases, with 4 bases left in between. The V gene's germline CDR1 is SGHTA and CDR2 FQGNSA. The CDR3 is made up of 13 amino acids. This CDR3 is CASSLGHTDTQYF. CDR3 DNA: TGTGCCAGCAGCTTAGGACACACAGATACGCAGTATTTT.

The DNA for the CDR3 is TGTGCCAGCAGCCTCGGACTAGCGGGACCCACAGATACGCAGTATTTT. Residues: CASSLGLAGPTDTQYF. The chain joins TRBV9 to TRBJ2-3, with TRBD2 identical over 12 bases. This CDR3 has 16 residues. V dropped 4 bases and J dropped 2; count of bases not matched to a gene: 5. CDR1 is SGDLS, CDR2 YYNGEE, per germline.

This clone was detected once. V and J are TRBV7-3 and TRBJ1-2, with 7 nucleotides matching TRBD1. The V gene end was trimmed by 5 bases and the J gene end by 8 bases; junction bases not matched to a gene: 17. The CDR3 totals 16 residues. Germline CDR1 reads SGHTA; CDR2 reads FQGTGA. CDR3 coding DNA: TGTGCCAGCAGCCTACTCATTAACAGGGGAATGAGCGGCTACACCTTC. Translation gives CASSLLINRGMSGYTF.

CDR3: CASSLGQGLNYGYTF. The CDR3 region has the DNA TGTGCCAGCAGCCTAGGACAGGGTCTGAACTATGGCTACACCTTC. This rearrangement joins TRBV7-9 to TRBJ1-2, with 8 positions matching TRBD1. The length of the CDR3 is 15 residues. The germline gives CDR1 SEHNR, CDR2 FQNEAQ (reference sequence). V trimming: 5 bases; J trimming: 2 bases; junction bases outside the gene matches: 7.

This clone is medium-sized in the sample. The chain joins TRBV21-1 to TRBJ1-1; the table's TRBD1 call for D was not verified on the DNA. TRBV21-1 is termed a pseudogene. This CDR3 has 14 residues. The CDR3 is CASSKEETGKEAFF. CDR3 sequence (DNA): TGTGCCAGCAGCAAAGAAGAGACAGGGAAAGAAGCTTTCTTT.

The chain uses TRBV4-2 and TRBJ2-7, with D maybe TRBD2 (6 bases). The CDR3 sequence is 17 residues long. Germline V gene lookup returns CDR1 LGHNA and CDR2 YNFKEQ. V was shortened by 0 bases and J by 1 base, with 16 bases between the two germline ends. CDR3 in DNA: TGTGCCAGCAGCCAAGATCTGGGGGGTGGCCTGTCCTACGAGCAGTACTTC. Protein product: CASSQDLGGGLSYEQYF.

This chain uses TRBV13 with TRBJ2-5; TRBD1 matches 8 bases. Germline V gene data show CDR1 as PRHDT and CDR2 as FYEKMQ (reference sequence). J gave up 2 bases and V 5 bases, and 13 bases lay outside the gene matches. The CDR3 has 17 residues. This CDR3 reads CASSPFASTGAQETQYF. For the CDR3, the DNA is TGTGCCAGCAGCCCCTTCGCTTCGACAGGGGCGCAAGAGACCCAGTACTTC.

The chain uses TRBV4-2 and TRBJ2-5, with 9 positions matching TRBD2. The J segment lost 1 base and the V segment lost 1 base, leaving 4 bases of the junction unmatched. Germline assignment: CDR1 LGHNA and CDR2 YNFKEQ. The CDR3 runs 16 residues. CDR3 nucleotide sequence: TGTGCCAGCAGCCAAGTTAGCGGGGGTGCCCAAGAGACCCAGTACTTC. Translation gives CASSQVSGGAQETQYF.

The V call is TRBV7-2, the J call TRBJ2-1, with D possibly TRBD2 on 5 matching bases. The CDR3 length is 15 residues. V gave up 4 bases and J gave up 7 bases, with 17 bases separating them. CDR1 and CDR2 from the germline V gene are SGHTA and FQGNSA. CDR3 DNA sequence: TGTGCCAGCAGCTCCCGGGATAGCACGCTTAATGAGCAGTTCTTC. It specifies CASSSRDSTLNEQFF.

In its sample, this clone was seen once. V is TRBV5-1 and J is TRBJ1-2; the match to TRBD1 covers 10 bases. Germline loops: CDR1 SGHRS, CDR2 YFSETQ. With V trimmed by 4 bases and J by 4 bases, 10 bases remained unmatched. The length of the CDR3 is 16 residues. In DNA form, the CDR3 reads TGCGCCAGCAGCCGTCCCGGGACAGGGGCCGGCTATGGCTACACCTTC. Encoded protein: CASSRPGTGAGYGYTF.

V and J are TRBV5-1 and TRBJ1-1; 7 bases map to TRBD1. Germline CDR1 SGHRS, CDR2 YFSETQ. Unmatched junction bases numbered 19, after V lost 4 bases and J lost 7 bases. The CDR3 sequence is 17 residues long. The CDR3: CASSRIRVRGETGEAFF. Here the CDR3 DNA reads TGCGCCAGCAGCCGTATAAGAGTCAGGGGGGAGACGGGTGAAGCTTTCTTT.

The V call is TRBV7-9, the J call TRBJ2-1, with TRBD2 matching over 15 bases. The CDR3 contains 18 residues. In germline, CDR1 is SEHNR, CDR2 FQNEAQ (reference sequence). The V gene end was trimmed by 5 bases and the J gene end by 3 bases; junction bases not matched to a gene: 8. CDR3 nucleotides: TGTGCCAGCAGCGCGGGACTAGCGGGAGGCGGTAACTACAATGAGCAGTTCTTC. As protein: CASSAGLAGGGNYNEQFF. The variable domain in full, with the rest retrieved from reference TRBV7-9 and TRBJ2-1, is DTGVSQNPRHKITKRGQNVTFRCDPISEHNRLYWYRQTLGQGPEFLTYFQNEAQLEKSRLLSDRFSAERPKGSFSTLEIQRTEQGDSAMYLCASSAGLAGGGNYNEQFFGPGTRLTVL.

The chain uses TRBV15 and TRBJ1-4, with a weak D call TRBD1 (5 bases). Trimming removed 0 bases at V and 14 bases at J, with 13 bases between. Germline-derived CDR1 and CDR2 are LNHNV and YYDKDF (reference sequence). CDR3 length equals 13 residues. This CDR3 reads CATSRDQHRQLFF. The DNA of the CDR3 is TGTGCCACCAGCAGAGACCAACACAGGCAGCTGTTTTTT.

V and J are TRBV9 and TRBJ2-2; no firm D call. The CDR3 contains 14 residues. Germline lookup yields CDR1 SGDLS and CDR2 YYNGEE. V was shortened by 5 bases and J by 4 bases, with 12 bases between the two germline ends. The CDR3 spells CASRNLLSTGELFF. The CDR3 DNA is TGTGCCAGCAGGAACCTATTGTCCACCGGGGAGCTGTTTTTT.

The gene calls are TRBV7-2 and TRBJ2-1, with 11 nucleotides matching TRBD2. Germline V CDR1 and CDR2: SGHTA, FQGNSA. J lost 12 bases, V lost 9 bases, and 13 bases had no gene match. The CDR3 runs to 14 residues. CDR3 nucleotides: TGTGCCAGTACCGGGACTAGCGGTCCAGGGGCGCAGTTCTTC. Protein product: CASTGTSGPGAQFF.

This sequence joins TRBV3-1 (or the pseudogene TRBV3-2) and TRBJ2-7; D ambiguous. V gave up 3 bases and J gave up 2 bases, with 2 bases separating them. Germline V gene data show CDR1 as LGHDT and CDR2 as YNNKEL (reference sequence). The CDR3 consists of 11 residues. The CDR3 DNA reads as TGTGCCAGCAGCCATACCTACGAGCAGTACTTC. This translates into CASSHTYEQYF.

CDR3 DNA: TGTGCCAGCAAGAGAGGACAGGACCAAGAGACCCAGTACTTC. Its translation: CASKRGQDQETQYF. This chain links TRBV5-4 with TRBJ2-5; 7 positions agree with TRBD1. The CDR3 extends over 14 amino acids. Looked up from germline, CDR1 is SGHNT and CDR2 is YYREEE (reference sequence). V shed 6 bases, J shed 0 bases, and the junction held 5 bases outside the gene matches.

Only a few counts were recorded for this clone. V gene TRBV5-1 combines with J gene TRBJ1-2, with 8 positions matching TRBD1. The CDR3 contains 16 residues. Per the germline V gene, CDR1 is SGHRS and CDR2 is YFSETQ. Trimming at V came to 3 bases and at J to 4 bases, leaving 11 bases not matched to a gene. As DNA, the CDR3 is TGCGCCAGCAGCTGGCGGGCAGGGGGCGTCGGCTATGGCTACACCTTC. As protein: CASSWRAGGVGYGYTF.